The TCR beta chain under discussion was sequenced for a study of PD-L1 blockade in urothelial cancer. Findings of the study overall: In blood at 3 weeks, tumor-associated clones expanded more among patients with durable benefit.

TCRdb keeps only in-frame clones here, not all; method: immunoSEQ multiplex PCR. This table has about 72,000 clones, around 86% appearing once. Germline V gives CDR1 ENHRY, CDR2 SYGVKD. The CDR3 has 16 amino acids. V shed 3 bases, J shed 1 base, and the junction held 7 bases outside the gene matches. This clone appeared a single time. Its cognate antigen is unknown. The sample's time point: pretreatment peripheral blood. Locally advanced or metastatic urothelial carcinoma was present in patients. The receptor's source is a man aged 55 to 69 with urothelial cancer. Sequences were derived from PBMCs, sampled around atezolizumab (anti-PD-L1) treatment. The chain employs TRBV10-3 and TRBJ2-7; 9 bases are shared with TRBD1. In nucleotides, the CDR3 is TGTGCCATCAGTGACAGGGACAGGGTTCTTTCCTACGAGCAGTACTTC. Its protein product is CAISDRDRVLSYEQYF.